The clone carrying this TCR beta chain has a count of ten or more. Using its own MiXCR run on the 5' RACE reads, TCRdb lists one record per CDR3 protein. Of 65,000 to 70,000 distinct CDR3 sequences listed, 3.5% to 5% are singletons. This sample stems from a study of neurological immune-mediated disorders. The unsorted libraries had their origin in 2 million PBMCs stored at -80 C. The CDR3 length is 14 residues. The V gene end was trimmed by 5 bases and the J gene end by 4 bases; junction bases not matched to a gene: 6. Germline CDR1 reads SGHTA; CDR2 reads FQGNSA. The chain is built from TRBV7-2 and TRBJ1-1; 8 nucleotides line up with TRBD1. The sample was PBMCs. This clonotype originated in a man aged 45-60 years with multiple sclerosis. The chain's CDR3 is CASSPTGVRTEAFF. The CDR3 DNA reads as TGTGCCAGCAGCCCGACAGGGGTACGCACTGAAGCTTTCTTT.